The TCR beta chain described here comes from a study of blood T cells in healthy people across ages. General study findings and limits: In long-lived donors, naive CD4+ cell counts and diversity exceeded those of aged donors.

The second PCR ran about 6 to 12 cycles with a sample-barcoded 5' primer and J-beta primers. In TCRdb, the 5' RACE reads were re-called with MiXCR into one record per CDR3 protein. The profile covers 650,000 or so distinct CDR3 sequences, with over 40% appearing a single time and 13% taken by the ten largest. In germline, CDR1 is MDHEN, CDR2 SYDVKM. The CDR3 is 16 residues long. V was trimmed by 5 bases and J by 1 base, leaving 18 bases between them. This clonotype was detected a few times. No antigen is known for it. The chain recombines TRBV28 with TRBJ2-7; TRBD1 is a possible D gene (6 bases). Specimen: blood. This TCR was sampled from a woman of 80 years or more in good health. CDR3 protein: CASSLWGQGLSYEQYF. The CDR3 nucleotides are TGTGCCAGCAGTCTGTGGGGGCAGGGATTATCCTACGAGCAGTACTTC.